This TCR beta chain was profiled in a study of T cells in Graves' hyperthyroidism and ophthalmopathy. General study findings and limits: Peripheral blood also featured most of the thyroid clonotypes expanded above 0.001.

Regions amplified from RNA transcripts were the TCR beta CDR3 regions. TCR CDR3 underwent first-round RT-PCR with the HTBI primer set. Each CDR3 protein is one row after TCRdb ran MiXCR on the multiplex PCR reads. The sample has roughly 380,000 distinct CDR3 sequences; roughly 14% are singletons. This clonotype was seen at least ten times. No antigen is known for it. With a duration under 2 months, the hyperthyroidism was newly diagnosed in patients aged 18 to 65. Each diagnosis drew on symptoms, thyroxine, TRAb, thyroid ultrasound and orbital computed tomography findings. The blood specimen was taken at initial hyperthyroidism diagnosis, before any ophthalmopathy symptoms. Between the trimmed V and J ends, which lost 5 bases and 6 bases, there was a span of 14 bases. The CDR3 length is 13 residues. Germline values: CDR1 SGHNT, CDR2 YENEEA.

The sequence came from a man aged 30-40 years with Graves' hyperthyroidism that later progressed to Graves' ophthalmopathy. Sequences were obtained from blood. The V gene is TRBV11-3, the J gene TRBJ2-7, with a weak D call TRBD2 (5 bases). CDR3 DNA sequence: TGTGCCAGCAGCCAGATCGGGGAGACCGAGCAGTACTTC. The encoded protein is CASSQIGETEQYF. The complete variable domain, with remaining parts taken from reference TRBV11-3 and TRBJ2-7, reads EAGVVQSPRYKIIEKKQPVAFWCNPISGHNTLYWYLQNLGQGPELLIRYENEEAVDDSQLPKDRFSAERLKGVDSTLKIQPAELGDSAVYLCASSQIGETEQYFGPGTRLTVT.